The clone carrying this T cell receptor beta chain showed up just a few times. Its antigen is as yet unknown. A library of TCRbeta sequences, prepared with unique molecular identifiers, was generated. TCRdb recomputed calls from the PCR reads with MiXCR, one row per CDR3 protein. The data hold 700,000 to 950,000 distinct CDR3 sequences, with around 17% observed a single time. The data originate from a study of T-cell reconstitution after alpha-beta-depleted transplantation in children. Study results and limitations: In some patients, recipient T cells and intrathymic progenitors surviving conditioning explained high day-60 diversity. Alpha-beta T cells present about two months after transplant were reported to originate from several hundred expanded graft clones. At one year after transplant, newly produced T cells mostly accounted for T-cell counts and diversity.

In germline, CDR1 is SGHAT, CDR2 FQNNGV. The CDR3 loop spans 13 amino acids. Trimming cost V 4 bases and J 8 bases, with 15 bases left between them. The source of this sequence is a male patient younger than 18 who had a stem cell transplant for acute lymphoblastic leukemia, so the T cells may come from the graft donor. The sample in question was PBMCs, mostly from graft donor cells, obtained 360 days after TCRalphabeta/CD19-depleted stem cell transplant. This chain connects TRBV11-2 to TRBJ2-7; D is undetermined. The DNA of the CDR3 is TGTGCCAGCAGCTCCGACTGGGGTAGGAAGCAGTACTTC. As protein: CASSSDWGRKQYF.